This T cell receptor beta chain originates from a study of TIL therapy for anti-PD-1-resistant metastatic lung cancer. Study-level background: Progressing patients received lymphodepletion, expanded TIL infusion and IL-2. Most patients had lung adenocarcinoma; a handful of tumors were EGFR-mutant, two ALK-rearranged; half smoked currently or formerly.

Findings of the study overall: Infused TIL clonotypes partially replaced the baseline blood repertoire, then decayed over months.

Sample time point: pre-treatment sample, taken before nivolumab and TIL therapy. The libraries were made with immunoSEQ v3. The repertoire was sequenced with immunoSEQ multiplex PCR; TCRdb's copy has only in-frame clones and lacks some. The sample gives around 50,000 clones, about 70% of which show up once; 1.8% is in the top ten. With V trimmed by 6 bases and J by 8 bases, 9 bases remained unmatched. The germline CDR1 and CDR2 sequences are SNHLY and FYNNEI. The CDR3 is made up of 14 amino acids. A note on this clone: Its antigen is still unknown.

This receptor was obtained from a person aged 25 to 85 with non-small cell lung cancer. The chain combines TRBV2 with TRBJ2-2; 7 nucleotides match TRBD1. The material was blood, obtained at baseline. The CDR3 loop is CASREQGSQGELFF. For the CDR3, the DNA is TGTGCCAGCAGGGAACAGGGGAGCCAGGGGGAGCTGTTTTTT.